The 28 T cell receptor beta chains listed next were all sequenced from one sample in a study of vaccination and CD4 T cells after COVID-19. Cultured CD4+ T cell DNA was sequenced using the Oncomine TCR Beta short-read assay. TCRdb called the PCR reads again in MiXCR, with one record for every CDR3 protein. This table holds 8,800 or so distinct CDR3 sequences, 55% to 70% found once. No antigens are known for them. Specified treatment: roughly 11-day PBMC culture with coronavirus spike peptide pools or control peptides (ViraFEST assay). The material was cultured CD4+ T cells from blood, obtained after SARS-CoV-2 vaccination. These receptors came from a human donor with COVID-19.

The V call is TRBV7-2, the J call TRBJ1-1, with 7 positions matching TRBD1. The CDR3 length is 14 residues. Trimming took 7 bases from V and 5 from J; bases not matched to a gene: 10. Germline CDR1 reads SGHTA; CDR2 reads FQGNSA. The CDR3 protein is CASTKEDRRTEAFF. For the CDR3, the DNA is TGTGCCAGCACCAAAGAGGACAGGAGGACTGAAGCTTTCTTT.

V and J are TRBV24-1 and TRBJ2-5; D possibly uses TRBD1 or TRBD2 (5 bases each). CDR1 and CDR2 (germline): KGHDR, SFDVKD. CDR3 length equals 15 residues. V was clipped by 4 bases and J by 4 bases, with 15 bases between them. In DNA form, the CDR3 reads TGTGCCACCAGTGACCGAGGGACCGGCGGAGAGACCCAGTACTTC. Translation gives CATSDRGTGGETQYF.

The chain has TRBV15 and TRBJ2-2; 9 bases are a match to TRBD1. With 6 bases clipped from V and 3 bases from J, the junction kept 8 bases outside the gene matches. CDR1 is LNHNV and CDR2 is YYDKDF in the germline V gene (reference sequence). This CDR3 region has 16 residues. The CDR3: CATRGPGQGYTGELFF. CDR3 sequence (DNA): TGTGCCACCAGAGGACCGGGACAGGGATACACCGGGGAGCTGTTTTTT.

This rearrangement joins TRBV28 to TRBJ1-2; possible D gene TRBD1, 5 bases. The ends were cut back, 9 bases at V and 13 bases at J, with 15 bases in the middle. Germline-derived CDR1 and CDR2 are MDHEN and SYDVKM. CDR3 size: 10 residues. CDR3 protein: CASSTGAVTF. CDR3 DNA: TGTGCCAGTAGCACTGGGGCGGTCACCTTC.

The V gene is TRBV2, the J gene TRBJ2-3, with TRBD2 matching 8 bases. The CDR3 consists of 16 residues. After removal of 0 bases from V and 4 bases from J, the junction contained 6 bases not matched to a gene. The germline CDR1 and CDR2 sequences are SNHLY and FYNNEI. CDR3 nucleotide sequence: TGTGCCAGCAGTGAAGCAACGGGGGGGTGGGCAGATACGCAGTATTTT. Amino acid sequence: CASSEATGGWADTQYF.

This clonotype was found once. The chain is built from TRBV5-5 and TRBJ2-5; D perhaps matches TRBD1 (6 bases). The CDR3 is made up of 17 amino acids. V dropped 0 bases and J dropped 5 bases, with 20 bases sitting between them. Germline values: CDR1 SGHKS, CDR2 YYEKEE (reference sequence). The CDR3 coding sequence is TGTGCCAGCAGCTTGGGCAGGGGAAGCCCTAGCAGGGAGACCCAGTACTTC. It codes for CASSLGRGSPSRETQYF.

This clonotype appeared a few times. The chain is built from TRBV27 and TRBJ2-7; D gene unclear. Trimming took off 8 bases at V and 3 bases at J, with 20 bases between the two ends. This CDR3 spans 15 amino acids. CDR1 is MNHEY, CDR2 SMNVEV, per germline (reference sequence). The CDR3, as DNA: TGTGCCAGCCGTACCCGCCCGGCCCAAGGCTACGAGCAGTACTTC. It codes for CASRTRPAQGYEQYF.

This clonotype has more than one count but fewer than ten. The chain links TRBV24-1 to TRBJ2-3; TRBD1 matches at 8 bases. Germline CDR1 and CDR2: KGHDR and SFDVKD. This CDR3 has 13 amino acids. V lost 9 bases and J lost 4; bases outside the gene matches: 5. CDR3: CATRNRGADTQYF. The CDR3 DNA sequence: TGTGCCACCCGTAACAGGGGGGCAGATACGCAGTATTTT.

This clonotype has more than one count but fewer than ten. The rearrangement joins TRBV30 to TRBJ2-3; D is undetermined. The length of the CDR3 is 11 residues. Germline values: CDR1 GTSNPN, CDR2 SVGIG (reference sequence). V dropped 0 bases and J dropped 5 bases, with 3 bases sitting between them. CDR3 bases: TGTGCCTGGAGTGTCGAAGATACGCAGTATTTT. It specifies CAWSVEDTQYF.

This clonotype was recorded once. At one end the junction does not follow the germline gene, possibly because of a read error. This chain connects TRBV27 to TRBJ2-3; perhaps TRBD2 as D (5 bases). The CDR3 is made up of 15 amino acids. Germline V CDR1 and CDR2: MNHEY, SMNVEV (reference sequence). The CDR3 sequence: CASSLWARGSDAQYF. In DNA form, the CDR3 reads TGTGCCAGCAGTTTATGGGCACGAGGGTCAGATGCGCAGTATTTT.

By share, this clonotype counts as large. The chain has TRBV6-5 and TRBJ2-3; possibly TRBD1 or TRBD2 for D (5 bases each). Germline V gene sequence: CDR1 MNHEY, CDR2 SVGAGI. V was trimmed by 0 bases and J by 9 bases, leaving 16 bases between them. The CDR3 is 15 residues long. CDR3 amino acids: CASSYSTAWWGTQYF. The CDR3 region has the DNA TGTGCCAGCAGTTACTCAACCGCTTGGTGGGGGACGCAGTATTTT.

V and J are TRBV5-1 and TRBJ2-7; TRBD1 matches 7 bases. Looked up from germline, CDR1 is SGHRS and CDR2 is YFSETQ. The CDR3 totals 13 residues. The ends lost 4 bases at V and 2 bases at J; junction bases unmatched: 3. The CDR3: CASSRTGTYEQYF. The DNA of the CDR3 is TGCGCCAGCAGCCGGACAGGAACCTACGAGCAGTACTTC.

This chain joins TRBV7-2 and TRBJ1-2; no clear D. The ends were cut back, 5 bases at V and 2 bases at J, with 9 bases in the middle. This CDR3 contains 13 residues. Germline V lookup: CDR1 SGHTA, CDR2 FQGNSA. The CDR3 protein is CASSLRWNYGYTF. The CDR3 bases are TGTGCCAGCAGCCTACGATGGAACTATGGCTACACCTTC.

The chain combines TRBV6-1 with TRBJ1-1, with D possibly matching TRBD1 (5 bases). Deletions cut 6 bases from V and 1 base from J, with 18 bases between. Germline lookup yields CDR1 MNHNS and CDR2 SASEGT. The CDR3 has 16 amino acids. CDR3: CASSPLTAGRNTEAFF. In DNA, the CDR3 is TGTGCCAGCAGCCCTCTGACCGCGGGGCGGAACACTGAAGCTTTCTTT.

This clonotype was seen only a few times. The CDR3 region is CAWSRIGMGNQPQHF. Here the CDR3 DNA reads TGTGCCTGGAGTAGAATAGGGATGGGCAATCAGCCCCAGCATTTT. V is TRBV30 and J is TRBJ1-5; D gene ambiguous. CDR3 size: 15 residues. From germline, CDR1 is GTSNPN and CDR2 SVGIG (reference sequence). Trimming pared 2 bases from V and 2 bases from J, leaving 13 bases between.

The CDR3 sequence is CASSKGTGSETQYF. CDR3 nucleotide sequence: TGCGCCAGCAGCAAAGGGACAGGGTCAGAGACCCAGTACTTC. V is TRBV5-1 and J is TRBJ2-5; 9 bases are shared with TRBD1. V lost 4 bases and J lost 4; bases outside the gene matches: 5. Germline V gives CDR1 SGHRS, CDR2 YFSETQ. CDR3 length equals 14 residues.

J is TRBJ2-3 and V is TRBV20-1; D is unresolved. The CDR3 loop spans 15 amino acids. Germline lookup yields CDR1 DFQATT and CDR2 SNEGSKA (reference sequence). Trimming removed 5 bases at V and 0 bases at J, with 15 bases between. CDR3 amino acids: CSARPPGVSTDTQYF. In DNA form, the CDR3 reads TGCAGTGCTCGCCCGCCCGGCGTCAGCACAGATACGCAGTATTTT.

V and J are TRBV7-9 and TRBJ1-2; TRBD1 matches 7 bases. Germline V CDR1 and CDR2: SEHNR, FQNEAQ (reference sequence). V was pared by 5 bases and J by 8 bases, with 5 bases of the junction left unmatched. CDR3 length: 12 residues. CDR3 protein: CASSHDRVGYTF. CDR3 DNA: TGTGCCAGCAGCCACGACAGGGTCGGCTACACCTTC. Using reference TRBV7-9 and TRBJ1-2 for the parts outside the CDR3, the full variable domain is DTGVSQNPRHKITKRGQNVTFRCDPISEHNRLYWYRQTLGQGPEFLTYFQNEAQLEKSRLLSDRFSAERPKGSFSTLEIQRTEQGDSAMYLCASSHDRVGYTFGSGTRLTVV.

V usage is TRBV27 and J usage is TRBJ2-1, with TRBD2 matching 7 bases. The germline gives CDR1 MNHEY, CDR2 SMNVEV (reference sequence). The CDR3 is made up of 18 amino acids. V trimming: 2 bases; J trimming: 0 bases; junction bases outside the gene matches: 10. The CDR3 region has the DNA TGTGCCAGCAGTTTAACTAGGGGTCGGACTAGCTCCTACAATGAGCAGTTCTTC. Encoded protein: CASSLTRGRTSSYNEQFF.

The chain joins TRBV2 to TRBJ1-5; TRBD1 is a possible D gene (5 bases). Germline V gene data show CDR1 as SNHLY and CDR2 as FYNNEI. The CDR3 has 16 amino acids. The V gene lost 2 bases and the J gene lost 2 bases, with 13 bases spanning the gap. This CDR3 reads CASSESGRAGNQPQHF. CDR3 nucleotide sequence: TGTGCCAGCAGTGAATCGGGCAGGGCTGGCAATCAGCCCCAGCATTTT.

The chain has TRBV10-3 and TRBJ1-3; D ambiguous. CDR1 and CDR2 from the germline V gene are ENHRY and SYGVKD. The CDR3 extends over 14 amino acids. V was trimmed by 4 bases and J by 9 bases, leaving 16 bases between them. CDR3 sequence reads: CAISAWQDFGTIYF. CDR3 bases: TGTGCCATCAGTGCTTGGCAGGACTTTGGCACCATATATTTT.

The rearrangement links TRBV20-1 to TRBJ2-2; D tentatively fits TRBD1 or TRBD2 (5 bases each). From germline, CDR1 is DFQATT and CDR2 SNEGSKA (reference sequence). With 0 bases removed from V and 4 bases from J, the gap between germline ends came to 9 bases. There are 14 residues in the CDR3. CDR3 DNA: TGCAGTGCTAGAGAGGTTGGGGGCACCGGGGAGCTGTTTTTT. Its protein product is CSAREVGGTGELFF.

The rearrangement links TRBV18 to TRBJ2-7; D gene unclear. Per germline, CDR1 KGHSH and CDR2 LQKENI. The CDR3 consists of 12 residues. The V end lost 4 bases, the J end lost 2 bases, and 6 bases lay between the germline ends. The CDR3 region is CASSLQTYEQYF. CDR3 bases: TGTGCCAGCTCACTCCAGACCTACGAGCAGTACTTC.

V usage is TRBV6-1 and J usage is TRBJ2-5, with TRBD2 matching 10 bases. The junction had 7 bases not matched to a gene; V was cut back by 7 bases and J by 5 bases. In germline, CDR1 is MNHNS, CDR2 SASEGT. This CDR3 comprises 14 residues. For the CDR3, the DNA is TGTGCCAGCACCAGAGCGGGGGGGCCTGAGACCCAGTACTTC. It is translated as CASTRAGGPETQYF.

This sequence joins TRBV28 and TRBJ2-5, with 11 nucleotides matching TRBD2. J lost 5 bases, V lost 4 bases, and 6 bases had no gene match. CDR1 MDHEN and CDR2 SYDVKM come from the germline V gene. This CDR3 contains 15 residues. CDR3 in DNA: TGTGCCAGCAGTTCTGGACTAGCGGGTACGGAGACCCAGTACTTC. Its protein is CASSSGLAGTETQYF.

This chain links TRBV20-1 with TRBJ2-5; 9 nucleotides line up with TRBD2. Per the germline V gene, CDR1 is DFQATT and CDR2 is SNEGSKA (reference sequence). V lost 6 bases, J lost 2 bases, and 1 base stayed unmatched. CDR3 length equals 12 residues. Here the CDR3 reads CSAAGGQETQYF. In nucleotides, the CDR3 is TGCAGTGCGGCGGGGGGGCAAGAGACCCAGTACTTC.

The chain is built from TRBV23-1 and TRBJ2-3; either TRBD1 or TRBD2 may fit D (5 bases each). TRBV23-1 is an open reading frame, and its role is uncertain. The CDR3 has 11 amino acids. Deletions cut 8 bases from V and 6 bases from J, with 9 bases between. In DNA, the CDR3 is TGCGCCAGCCTAGGGGAGGATACGCAGTATTTT. Its protein is CASLGEDTQYF.

This chain joins TRBV12-3 or TRBV12-4 and TRBJ1-2, with D unresolved. The CDR3 totals 11 residues. V lost 6 bases, J lost 6 bases, and 8 bases lay in between. In DNA, the CDR3 is TGTGCCAGCAGCCAGACCCATGGCTACACCTTC. It specifies CASSQTHGYTF.